This T cell receptor (beta chain) was recovered during a study of T cell repertoires in ileal Crohn's disease. Study details: 35% were active smokers at surgery; median disease duration was almost 8 years. About half received postoperative treatment, some ten with thiopurines and some 19 anti-TNF. Whole-study results and caveats: Every patient over 26.8% clonality showed endoscopic recurrence.

Sample time point: neoterminal ileum biopsy at postoperative endoscopy, about 6 months after surgery. As to this clone: Its antigen is still unknown.

TCRdb keeps only in-frame clones here, not all; method: immunoSEQ multiplex PCR. The profile shows 10,000 to 15,000 clones, approximately 80% of them singletons. Germline CDR1 is SNHLY and CDR2 is FYNNEI. V was trimmed by 4 bases and J by 4 bases, leaving 10 bases between them. The CDR3 contains 14 residues. The chain carries TRBV2 and TRBJ2-2, with a tentative D call TRBD1 (5 bases). This receptor was taken from an adult with Crohn's disease. Sample: ileal tissue. The CDR3 region has the DNA TGTGCCAGCAGTGGGGGCAGAGTCACCGGGGAGCTGTTTTTT. Protein sequence: CASSGGRVTGELFF.